This T cell receptor (beta chain) was recorded in a study of graft-versus-host responses after intestinal transplantation. At the level of the study: Recipients uniformly received anti-thymocyte globulin induction, followed by tacrolimus and steroids for three to four years. Study-level findings and limits: Early post-transplant HvG declines tracked with peak circulating GvH clone levels.

Sequencing was performed with immunoSEQ multiplex PCR; in TCRdb, only in-frame clones are kept and a portion is missing. The table includes fewer than 30,000 clones, 90% to 95% detected once. A note on this clone: Its antigen is not identified.

Germline-derived CDR1 and CDR2 are MGHRA and YSYEKL. V lost 2 bases and J lost 7; bases outside the gene matches: 7. The CDR3 length is 15 residues. Source: PBMCs, taken 18 days after transplant. The sequence was collected from a human patient who received an intestinal transplant, so some T cells may come from the graft donor. The rearrangement joins TRBV4-1 to TRBJ1-5; TRBD1 agrees at 8 bases. The CDR3 bases are TGCGCCAGCAGCCAATCGCAGGGGGCCAGGCAGCCCCAGCATTTT. Its translation: CASSQSQGARQPQHF.